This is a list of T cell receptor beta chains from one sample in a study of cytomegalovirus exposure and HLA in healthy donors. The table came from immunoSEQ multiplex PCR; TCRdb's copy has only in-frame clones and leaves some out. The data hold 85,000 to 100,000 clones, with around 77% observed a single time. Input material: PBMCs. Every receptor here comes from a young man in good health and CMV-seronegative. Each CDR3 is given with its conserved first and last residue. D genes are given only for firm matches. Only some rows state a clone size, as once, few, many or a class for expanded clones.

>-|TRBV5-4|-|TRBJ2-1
TGTGCCAGCAGCTTGGGCTCTAGTGATGAGCAGTTCTTC
CASSLGSSDEQFF
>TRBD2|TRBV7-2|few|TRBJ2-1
TGTGCCAGCACCCGTGCGGGGGGGCCTAATGAGCAGTTCTTC
CASTRAGGPNEQFF
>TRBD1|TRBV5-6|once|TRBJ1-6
TGTGCCAGCAGCTGGACAGGGCGGGCACCCCTCCACTTT
CASSWTGRAPLHF
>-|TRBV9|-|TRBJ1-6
TGTGCCAGCAGCGAAAGTTTGCGGAGGGATTCACCCCTCCACTTT
CASSESLRRDSPLHF
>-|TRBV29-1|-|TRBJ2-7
TGCAGCGTTGAATATGGGCCCGAGCAGTACTTC
CSVEYGPEQYF
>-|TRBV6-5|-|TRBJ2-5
TGTGCCAGCAGAGCCGAGGTAGCCGAAGAGACCCAGTACTTC
CASRAEVAEETQYF
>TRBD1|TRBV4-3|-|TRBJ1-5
TGCGCCAGCAGCCAAGATCTAGAGACAGGGATTCGCAATCAGCCCCAGCATTTT
CASSQDLETGIRNQPQHF
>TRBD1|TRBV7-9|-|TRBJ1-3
TGTGCCAGCAGCGTATGGACAGGGGATGGAAACACCATATATTTT
CASSVWTGDGNTIYF
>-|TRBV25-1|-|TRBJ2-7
TGTGCCAGCGACGGGTACGGCTACGAGCAGTACTTC
CASDGYGYEQYF
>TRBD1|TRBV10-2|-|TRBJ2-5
TGCGCCAGCAGTGTCTTTCCGACAGGGAAAAAGACCCAGTACTTC
CASSVFPTGKKTQYF
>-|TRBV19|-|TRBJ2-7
TGTGCCAGTAGTTGGGGGGGCGAGGCCTACGAGCAGTACTTC
CASSWGGEAYEQYF
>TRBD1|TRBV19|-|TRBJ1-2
TGTGCCAGCGCGATGGACAGGGGACTTAACTATGGCTACACCTTC
CASAMDRGLNYGYTF
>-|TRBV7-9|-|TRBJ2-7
TGTGCCAGCAGCCGTAAGACGGGAACCTACGAGCAGTACTTC
CASSRKTGTYEQYF
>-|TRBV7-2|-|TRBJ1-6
TGTGCCAGCAGCTTAGAGGGCGGACTCATGAGCTCCTATAATTCACCCCTCCACTTT
CASSLEGGLMSSYNSPLHF
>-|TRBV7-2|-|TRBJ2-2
TGTGCCAGCAGTTCCCCAGGGGTCGGGCTGTTTTTT
CASSSPGVGLFF
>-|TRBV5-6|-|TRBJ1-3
TGTGCCAGCAGCTTCGGACAGCGCTCTGGAAACACCATATATTTT
CASSFGQRSGNTIYF
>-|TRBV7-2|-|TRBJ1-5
TGTGCCAGCAGCTTATACCCGGGAAGCAGTCAGCCCCAGCATTTT
CASSLYPGSSQPQHF
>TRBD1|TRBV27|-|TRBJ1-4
TGTGCCAGCAGTCACCGACAGGGGATGCAAAAACTGTTTTTT
CASSHRQGMQKLFF
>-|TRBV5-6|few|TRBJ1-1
TGTGCCAGCAGCCCCCCCGGGACACTCAACACTGAAGCTTTCTTT
CASSPPGTLNTEAFF
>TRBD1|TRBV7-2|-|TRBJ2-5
TGTGCCAGCAGCTTCGCGACAGGGGTCCAAGAGACCCAGTACTTC
CASSFATGVQETQYF
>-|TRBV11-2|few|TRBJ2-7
TGTGCCAGCAGCTTGTTGCAGGGTTATTCCTACGAGCAGTACTTC
CASSLLQGYSYEQYF
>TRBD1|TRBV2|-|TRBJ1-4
TGTGCCAGCAGTGGAGATACAGGGGTGGGTGAAAAACTGTTTTTT
CASSGDTGVGEKLFF
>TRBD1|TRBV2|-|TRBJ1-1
TGTGCCAGCAGTAGGGGACAGGGGAATCGGGCTGAAGCTTTCTTT
CASSRGQGNRAEAFF
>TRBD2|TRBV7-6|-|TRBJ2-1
TGTGCCAGCAGCCCGTTCTTGGGGGGGGGATCCTACAATGAGCAGTTCTTC
CASSPFLGGGSYNEQFF
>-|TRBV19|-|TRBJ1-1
TGTGCCAGTACACTCTTCGGTTTGAACACTGAAGCTTTCTTT
CASTLFGLNTEAFF
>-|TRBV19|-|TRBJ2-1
TGTGCCAGTAGTATAGATTTCGGGAATACCTACAATGAGCAGTTCTTC
CASSIDFGNTYNEQFF
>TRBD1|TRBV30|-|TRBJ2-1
TGTGCCCTCGGGACAGGGGCTTTCTTC
CALGTGAFF
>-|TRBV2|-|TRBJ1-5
TGTGCCAGCAGTGACGGGGGGAGAGAGCATTTT
CASSDGGREHF
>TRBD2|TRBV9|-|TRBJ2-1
TGTGCCAGCAGTCCCTGGACTAGCGGGAGGGCTTACAATGAGCAGTTCTTC
CASSPWTSGRAYNEQFF
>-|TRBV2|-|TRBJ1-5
TGTGCCAGCAGTGCCCCAGGTTATCAGCCCCAGCATTTT
CASSAPGYQPQHF
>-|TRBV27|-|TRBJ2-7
TGTGCCAGCAGTTTAGTAGGGAGCTCCTACGAGCAGTACTTC
CASSLVGSSYEQYF
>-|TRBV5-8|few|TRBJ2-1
TGTGCCAGCAGCTTGTACCAGGATAATGAGCAGTTCTTC
CASSLYQDNEQFF
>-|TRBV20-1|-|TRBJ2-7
TGCAGTGCTTTTACAGGGTACGAGCAGTACTTC
CSAFTGYEQYF
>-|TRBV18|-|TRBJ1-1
TGTGCCAGCTCACCACTAGACCAGGGTGTGAACACTGAAGCTTTCTTT
CASSPLDQGVNTEAFF
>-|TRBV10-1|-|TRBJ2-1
TGCGCCAGCAGTGAAGCCTTCAATGAGCAGTTCTTC
CASSEAFNEQFF
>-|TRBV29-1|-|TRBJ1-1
TGCAGCGTTCACAGGGTTCCTGAAGCTTTCTTT
CSVHRVPEAFF
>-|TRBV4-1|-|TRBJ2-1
TGCGCCAGCAGCCAAGATGGGCTAGCGCCTCCCAATGAGCAGTTCTTC
CASSQDGLAPPNEQFF
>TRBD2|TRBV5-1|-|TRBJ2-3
TGCGCCAGCAGGTTAACCGGGACTAGCGGGGGCACAGATACGCAGTATTTT
CASRLTGTSGGTDTQYF
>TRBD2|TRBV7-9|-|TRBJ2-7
TGTGCCAGCAGCCCTAGCGGGGGTAACTCCTACGAGCAGTACTTC
CASSPSGGNSYEQYF
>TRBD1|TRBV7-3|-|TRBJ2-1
TGTGCCAGCAGCTCCCTAGGGGGCCGACAACCTAGGAGTGAGCAGTTCTTC
CASSSLGGRQPRSEQFF
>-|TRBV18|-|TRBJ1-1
TGTGCCAGCTCCACCCGGGTGAACACTGAAGCTTTCTTT
CASSTRVNTEAFF